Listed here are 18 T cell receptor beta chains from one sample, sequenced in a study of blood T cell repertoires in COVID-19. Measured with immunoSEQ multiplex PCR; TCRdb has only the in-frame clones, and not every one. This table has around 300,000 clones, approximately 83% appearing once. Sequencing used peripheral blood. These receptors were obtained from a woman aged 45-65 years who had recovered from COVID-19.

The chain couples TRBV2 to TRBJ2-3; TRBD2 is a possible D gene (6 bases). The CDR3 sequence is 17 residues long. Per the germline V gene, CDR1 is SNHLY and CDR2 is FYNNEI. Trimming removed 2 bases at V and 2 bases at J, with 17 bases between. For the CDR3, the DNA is TGTGCCAGCAGTGAAATGGCCTCGGCTAGCGACACAGATACGCAGTATTTT. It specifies CASSEMASASDTDTQYF.

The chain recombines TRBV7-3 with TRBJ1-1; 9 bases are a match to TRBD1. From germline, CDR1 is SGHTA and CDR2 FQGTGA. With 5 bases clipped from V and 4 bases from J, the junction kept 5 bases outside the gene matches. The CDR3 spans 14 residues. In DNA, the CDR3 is TGTGCCAGCAGCGTCCGGGACAGGGTCACTGAAGCTTTCTTT. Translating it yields CASSVRDRVTEAFF.

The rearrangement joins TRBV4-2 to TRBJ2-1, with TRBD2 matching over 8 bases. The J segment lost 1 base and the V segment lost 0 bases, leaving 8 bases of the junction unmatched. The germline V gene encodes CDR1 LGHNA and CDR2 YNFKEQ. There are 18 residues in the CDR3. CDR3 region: CASSQDYGRGGSYNEQFF. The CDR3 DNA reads TGTGCCAGCAGCCAAGATTACGGTCGGGGGGGGTCCTACAATGAGCAGTTCTTC.

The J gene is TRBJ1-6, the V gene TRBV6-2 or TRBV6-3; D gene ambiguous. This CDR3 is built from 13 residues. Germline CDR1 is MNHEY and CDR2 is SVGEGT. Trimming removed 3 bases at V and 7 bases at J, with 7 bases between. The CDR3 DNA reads TGTGCCAGCAGTTATCTCGGGAATTCACCCCTCCACTTT. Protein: CASSYLGNSPLHF.

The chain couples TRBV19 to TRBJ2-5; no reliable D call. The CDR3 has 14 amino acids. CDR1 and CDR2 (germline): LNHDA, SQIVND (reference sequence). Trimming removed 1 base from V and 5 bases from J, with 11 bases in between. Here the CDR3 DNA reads TGTGCCAGTAGTATAGGCTACTCCGGGGAGACCCAGTACTTC. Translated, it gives CASSIGYSGETQYF.

CDR3 bases: TGTGCCAGCAGCTTAGGGGGGCGAAATTCACCCCTCCACTTT. This sequence encodes CASSLGGRNSPLHF. This rearrangement joins TRBV7-2 to TRBJ1-6; weak D call: TRBD1 (6 bases). Per germline, CDR1 SGHTA and CDR2 FQGNSA. The CDR3 covers 14 residues. Trimming took 1 base from V and 7 from J, leaving 8 bases between them.

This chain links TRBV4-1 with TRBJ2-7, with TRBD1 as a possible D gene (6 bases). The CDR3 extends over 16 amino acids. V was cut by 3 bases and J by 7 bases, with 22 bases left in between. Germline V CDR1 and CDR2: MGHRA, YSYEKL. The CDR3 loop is CASSHLHRDIDREQYF. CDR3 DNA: TGCGCCAGCAGCCACCTCCACCGGGACATTGATAGGGAGCAGTACTTC.

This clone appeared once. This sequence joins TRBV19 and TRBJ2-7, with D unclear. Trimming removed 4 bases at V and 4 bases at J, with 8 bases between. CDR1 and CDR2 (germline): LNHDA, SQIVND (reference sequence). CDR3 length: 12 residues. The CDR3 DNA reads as TGTGCCAGTAGTAAAGGAGTTTACGAGCAGTACTTC. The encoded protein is CASSKGVYEQYF.

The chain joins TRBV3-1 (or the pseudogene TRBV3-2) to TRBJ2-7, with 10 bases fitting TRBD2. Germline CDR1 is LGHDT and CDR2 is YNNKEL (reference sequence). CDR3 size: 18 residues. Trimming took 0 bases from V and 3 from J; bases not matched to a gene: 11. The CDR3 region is CASSQERGRGLAHYEQYF. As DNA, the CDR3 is TGTGCCAGCAGCCAAGAAAGGGGTCGGGGACTAGCGCACTACGAGCAGTACTTC.

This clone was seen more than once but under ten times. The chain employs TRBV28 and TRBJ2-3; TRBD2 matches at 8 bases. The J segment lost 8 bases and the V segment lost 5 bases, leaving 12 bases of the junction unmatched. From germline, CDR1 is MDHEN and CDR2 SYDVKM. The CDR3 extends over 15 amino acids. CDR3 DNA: TGTGCCAGCAGTCCCGCGCTAGCGGGCGGGGGTACGCAGTATTTT. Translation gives CASSPALAGGGTQYF. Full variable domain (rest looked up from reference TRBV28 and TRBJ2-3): DVKVTQSSRYLVKRTGEKVFLECVQDMDHENMFWYRQDPGLGLRLIYFSYDVKMKEKGDIPEGYSVSREKKERFSLILESASTNQTSMYLCASSPALAGGGTQYFGPGTRLTVL.

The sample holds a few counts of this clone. The CDR3 region has the DNA TGTGCCAGCAGTTACCCGGGGTTGAACACTGAAGCTTTCTTT. This translates into CASSYPGLNTEAFF. The chain joins TRBV6-2 or TRBV6-3 to TRBJ1-1; D is unclear. From germline, CDR1 is MNHEY and CDR2 SVGEGT. Trimming removed 2 bases from V and 0 bases from J, with 7 bases in between. The CDR3 is 14 amino acids.

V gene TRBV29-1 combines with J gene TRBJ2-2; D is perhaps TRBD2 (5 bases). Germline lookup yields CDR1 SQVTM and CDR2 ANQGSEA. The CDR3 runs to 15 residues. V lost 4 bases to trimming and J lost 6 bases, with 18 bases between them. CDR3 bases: TGCAGCGTTGTTTTCGGGGATAGGTTTGCCGGGGAGCTGTTTTTT. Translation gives CSVVFGDRFAGELFF.

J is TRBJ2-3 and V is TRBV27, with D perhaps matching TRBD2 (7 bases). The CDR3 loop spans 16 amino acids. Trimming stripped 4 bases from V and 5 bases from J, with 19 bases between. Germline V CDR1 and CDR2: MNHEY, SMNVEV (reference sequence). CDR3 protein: CASSSPGLGGRDTQYF. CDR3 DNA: TGTGCCAGCAGTTCTCCCGGACTAGGGGGGAGAGATACGCAGTATTTT.

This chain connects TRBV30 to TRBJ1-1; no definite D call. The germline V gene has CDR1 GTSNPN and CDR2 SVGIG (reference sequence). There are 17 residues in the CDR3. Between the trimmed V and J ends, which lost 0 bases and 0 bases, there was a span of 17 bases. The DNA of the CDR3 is TGTGCCTGGAGTGTACTTTCTTTTGGTAAAATGAACACTGAAGCTTTCTTT. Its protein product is CAWSVLSFGKMNTEAFF.

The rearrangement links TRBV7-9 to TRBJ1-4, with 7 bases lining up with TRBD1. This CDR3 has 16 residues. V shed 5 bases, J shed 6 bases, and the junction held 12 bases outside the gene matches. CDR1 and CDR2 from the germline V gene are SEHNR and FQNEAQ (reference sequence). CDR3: CASSLTTGLGDEKLFF. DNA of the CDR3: TGTGCCAGCAGCCTTACGACAGGGTTGGGAGATGAAAAACTGTTTTTT.

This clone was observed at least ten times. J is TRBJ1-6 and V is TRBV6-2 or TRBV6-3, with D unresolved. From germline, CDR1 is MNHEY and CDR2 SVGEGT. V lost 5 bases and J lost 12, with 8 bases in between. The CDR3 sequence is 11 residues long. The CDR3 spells CASSLTGPLHF. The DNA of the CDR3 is TGTGCCAGCAGTCTGACGGGACCCCTCCACTTT.

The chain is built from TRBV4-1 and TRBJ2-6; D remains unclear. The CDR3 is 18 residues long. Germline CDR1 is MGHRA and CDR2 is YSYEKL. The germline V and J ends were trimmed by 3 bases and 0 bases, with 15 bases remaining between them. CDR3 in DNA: TGCGCCAGCAGCCAGAAAGAAGCGTGGTCCTCTGGGGCCAACGTCCTGACTTTC. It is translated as CASSQKEAWSSGANVLTF.

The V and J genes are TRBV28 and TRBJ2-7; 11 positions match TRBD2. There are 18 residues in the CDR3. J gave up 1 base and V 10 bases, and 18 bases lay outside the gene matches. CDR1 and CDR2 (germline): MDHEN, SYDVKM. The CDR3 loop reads CAIRKGTSGQLISYEQYF. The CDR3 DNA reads TGTGCCATTAGGAAAGGGACTAGCGGCCAACTGATATCCTACGAGCAGTACTTC.